This TCR beta chain was sequenced during a study of monozygotic twins with inflammatory bowel disease. The CDR3 has 12 residues. Germline-derived CDR1 and CDR2 are SGHAT and FQNNGV. TCR libraries each used around 3.5 ug of total RNA. TCRdb re-called the 5' RACE reads and gives one entry per CDR3 protein, without DNA. This repertoire includes some 200,000 distinct CDR3 sequences. The material sequenced was blood. This sequence was found in a human donor with ulcerative colitis or Crohn's disease, or a healthy co-twin of an affected twin (not recorded which). J is TRBJ1-1 and V is TRBV11-2. CDR3: CASSPGPTEAFF.